What follows describes a single TCR beta chain. Its specificity is unknown. The data derive from a study of T cell responses to AZD1222 COVID-19 vaccine. Assay: immunoSEQ multiplex PCR; the TCRdb copy retains only in-frame clones and omits some. The sample records approximately 180,000 clones, 85% to 90% being singletons. The study's findings and limits: Clonal diversity was possibly underestimated; the donors were predominantly white British and more often female. Only six or seven AZD1222 recipients tested seropositive at baseline. Regions 160-218 and 743-854 dominated among vaccine-associated CD4 TCRs spanning spike. Repertoires were obtained only post-peak T cell response.

The CDR3 consists of 16 residues. CDR1 and CDR2 (germline): LNHDA, SQIVND (reference sequence). V lost 6 bases and J lost 3, with 20 bases in between. The sequence was collected from an adult who received the AZD1222 COVID-19 vaccine. This material consisted of peripheral blood, taken 28 days after the second AZD1222 dose. This chain connects TRBV19 to TRBJ1-2; no reliable D call. The CDR3 bases are TGTGCCAGTAGCCCATTGTCCCTCGTGGGATACTATGGCTACACCTTC. It encodes CASSPLSLVGYYGYTF.